This is a list of T cell receptor beta chains from one sample in a study of control samples from healthy donors and cancer patients. Clones were read by immunoSEQ multiplex PCR, and TCRdb kept only the in-frame ones, dropping some. The data contain roughly 50,000 clones, around 95% of them singletons. The sample comprised blood. The receptors here all came from a woman aged 25-40 years in good health. The CDR3 runs from the conserved cysteine through the conserved F or W. D genes are given only for firm matches. Some rows mark clone size as missing; the rest say once, few, many or name a class of expanded clone.

-,TRBD1,TRBJ2-7,TRBV30,CAWSTGTGAYEQYF,TGTGCCTGGAGTACCGGGACAGGGGCCTACGAGCAGTACTTC
-,TRBD2,TRBJ2-7,TRBV28,CASSFHSGRSYEQYF,TGTGCCAGCAGTTTTCATAGCGGGCGATCCTACGAGCAGTACTTC
-,-,TRBJ2-7,TRBV7-2,CASSPRDIYEQYF,TGTGCCAGCAGCCCCAGGGACATCTACGAGCAGTACTTC
-,TRBD1,TRBJ2-1,TRBV5-1,CASSSGQGYNEQFF,TGCGCCAGCAGTTCCGGACAGGGCTACAATGAGCAGTTCTTC
-,-,TRBJ1-5,TRBV30,CAWSGGWDQPQHF,TGTGCCTGGAGCGGGGGCTGGGATCAGCCCCAGCATTTT
-,TRBD1,TRBJ2-1,TRBV5-1,CASYITGGQGQGEQFF,TGCGCCAGTTATATCACTGGGGGACAGGGGCAGGGGGAGCAGTTCTTC
-,TRBD2,TRBJ2-1,TRBV10-1,CASSDPGLSDEQFF,TGCGCCAGCAGTGACCCGGGACTAAGCGATGAGCAGTTCTTC
-,TRBD1,TRBJ2-1,TRBV28,CASSYTGGRNEQFF,TGTGCCAGCAGTTATACAGGGGGACGCAATGAGCAGTTCTTC
once,TRBD2,TRBJ2-3,TRBV27,CASSPNPGLGFADTQYF,TGTGCCAGCAGTCCGAACCCGGGACTAGGGTTTGCAGATACGCAGTATTTT
-,-,TRBJ1-1,TRBV25-1,CASSGGPAAGAEAFF,TGTGCCAGCAGTGGGGGGCCAGCAGCGGGAGCTGAAGCTTTCTTT
once,-,TRBJ1-1,TRBV5-6,CASSLVGAAEAFF,TGTGCCAGCAGCTTGGTGGGCGCTGCTGAAGCTTTCTTT
-,-,TRBJ2-7,TRBV5-4,CASSLVGDEQYF,TGTGCCAGCAGCTTGGTAGGAGACGAGCAGTACTTC
-,-,TRBJ1-6,TRBV27,CASSYRRNSPLHF,TGTGCCAGCAGTTACCGACGGAATTCACCCCTCCACTTT
once,TRBD2,TRBJ2-7,TRBV11-2,CASRPAGTSAYEQYF,TGTGCCAGCAGACCGGCCGGGACTAGCGCCTACGAGCAGTACTTC
-,-,TRBJ1-1,TRBV28,CASSLMPRGAFF,TGTGCCAGCAGTTTAATGCCTAGAGGAGCTTTCTTT
-,-,TRBJ1-6,TRBV15,CATSRSLDNSPLHF,TGTGCCACCAGCAGAAGTCTGGATAATTCACCCCTCCACTTT
-,-,TRBJ2-7,TRBV2,CASSASGSGSYEQYF,TGTGCCAGCAGTGCCTCGGGGTCAGGAAGCTACGAGCAGTACTTC
-,TRBD1,TRBJ1-2,TRBV27,CASSPSGTGVNGYTF,TGTGCCAGCAGTCCCTCCGGGACAGGGGTGAATGGCTACACCTTC
-,-,TRBJ2-7,TRBV4-1,CASSQDRDAETYEQYF,TGCGCCAGCAGCCAAGATCGAGACGCCGAGACCTACGAGCAGTACTTC
-,TRBD1,TRBJ2-1,TRBV5-6,CASSSLRDRSYNEQFF,TGTGCCAGCAGCTCACTGAGGGACAGAAGCTACAATGAGCAGTTCTTC